This T cell receptor beta chain is from a study of T cells in Graves' hyperthyroidism and ophthalmopathy. Study background: Before treatment of any kind, peripheral blood was taken at initial diagnosis.

In this sample, this clonotype turned up many times. Its cognate antigen is unknown. There were TCR beta CDR3 regions amplified from RNA transcripts. During a first-round RT-PCR of the TCR CDR3, the HTBI primer set was used. Each CDR3 protein is one row after TCRdb ran MiXCR on the multiplex PCR reads. The top ten hold around 12% of the sample, which has around 56,000 distinct CDR3 sequences, around 48% seen once. From roughly 9.2 ml of fresh peripheral blood, PBMCs were isolated. General study findings and limits: Most expanded thyroid clonotypes above 0.001 also appeared in blood.

From germline, CDR1 is MDHEN and CDR2 SYDVKM. With 1 base removed from V and 5 bases from J, the gap between germline ends came to 11 bases. The CDR3 runs 14 residues. The sequenced sample consisted of blood. The chain is built from TRBV28 and TRBJ1-1, with a possible D match to TRBD1 (5 bases). This clonotype was sampled from a woman in her 30s with Graves' ophthalmopathy. CDR3 protein: CASSLSQGATEAFF. The CDR3 DNA reads as TGTGCCAGCAGTTTATCCCAGGGCGCTACTGAAGCTTTCTTT.